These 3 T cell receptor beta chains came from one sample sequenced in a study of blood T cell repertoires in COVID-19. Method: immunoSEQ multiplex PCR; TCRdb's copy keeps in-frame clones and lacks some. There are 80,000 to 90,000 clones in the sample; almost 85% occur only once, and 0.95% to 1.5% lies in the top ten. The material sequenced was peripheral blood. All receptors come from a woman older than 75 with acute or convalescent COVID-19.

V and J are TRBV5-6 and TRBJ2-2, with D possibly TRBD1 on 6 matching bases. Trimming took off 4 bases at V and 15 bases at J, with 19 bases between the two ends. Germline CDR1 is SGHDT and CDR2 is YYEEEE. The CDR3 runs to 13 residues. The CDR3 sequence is CASSASSGTGMFF. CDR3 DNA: TGTGCCAGCAGCGCCTCCTCAGGAACAGGGATGTTTTTT.

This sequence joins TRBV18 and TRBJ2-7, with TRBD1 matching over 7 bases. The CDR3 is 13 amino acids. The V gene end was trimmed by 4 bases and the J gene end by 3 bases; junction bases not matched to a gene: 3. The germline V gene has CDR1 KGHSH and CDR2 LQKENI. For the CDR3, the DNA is TGTGCCAGCTCACAAGGGACAGACTACGAGCAGTACTTC. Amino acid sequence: CASSQGTDYEQYF.

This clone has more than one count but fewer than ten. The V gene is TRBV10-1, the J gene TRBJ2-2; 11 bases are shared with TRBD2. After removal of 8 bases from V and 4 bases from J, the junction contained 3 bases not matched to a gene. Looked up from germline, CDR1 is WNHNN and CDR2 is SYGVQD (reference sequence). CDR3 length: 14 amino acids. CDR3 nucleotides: TGCGCCAGCGGGCTAGCGGGAGGCACCGGGGAGCTGTTTTTT. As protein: CASGLAGGTGELFF.